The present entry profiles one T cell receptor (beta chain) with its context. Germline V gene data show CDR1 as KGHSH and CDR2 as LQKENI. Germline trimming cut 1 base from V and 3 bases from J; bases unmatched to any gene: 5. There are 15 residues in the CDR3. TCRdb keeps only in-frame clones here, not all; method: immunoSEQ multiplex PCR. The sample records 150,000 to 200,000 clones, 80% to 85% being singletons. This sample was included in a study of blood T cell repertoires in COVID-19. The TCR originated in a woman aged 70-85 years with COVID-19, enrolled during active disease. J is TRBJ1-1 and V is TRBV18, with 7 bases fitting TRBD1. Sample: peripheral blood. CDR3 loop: CASSPLHRGHTEAFF. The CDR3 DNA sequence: TGTGCCAGCTCACCACTACACAGGGGACACACTGAAGCTTTCTTT. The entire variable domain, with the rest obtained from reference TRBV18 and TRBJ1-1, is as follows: NAGVMQNPRHLVRRRGQEARLRCSPMKGHSHVYWYRQLPEEGLKFMVYLQKENIIDESGMPKERFSAEFPKEGPSILRIQQVVRGDSAAYFCASSPLHRGHTEAFFGQGTRLTVV.